The 13 T cell receptor beta chains listed next were all sequenced from one sample in a study of Ad26.COV2.S vaccination and SARS-CoV-2 variants. Treatment specified: roughly 18 received Ad26.COV2.S at low or high dose, single or two shots; five or six received placebo; per-sample allocation not given. Each sample was drawn 63 days after the first injection (of vaccine or placebo). Profiling relied on immunoSEQ multiplex PCR, and the TCRdb table lists in-frame clones only, not all of them. The table has more than 300,000 clones, 80% to 90% seen once. The sample was peripheral blood, taken in a trial of Ad26.COV2.S vaccine versus placebo. The source is a person between 18 and 65 years old who received the Ad26.COV2.S COVID-19 vaccine or a placebo.

This CDR3 is CASSNKNIQYF. CDR3 bases: TGTGCCAGCAGTAACAAAAACATTCAGTACTTC. The V call is TRBV6-5, the J call TRBJ2-4; D ambiguous. V was clipped by 5 bases and J by 3 bases, with 2 bases between them. Germline loops: CDR1 MNHEY, CDR2 SVGAGI. There are 11 residues in the CDR3.

This clone showed up just a few times. This rearrangement joins TRBV19 to TRBJ1-5; 7 bases line up with TRBD1. The CDR3 consists of 16 residues. CDR1 is LNHDA and CDR2 is SQIVND in the germline V gene (reference sequence). Trimming removed 2 bases from V and 9 bases from J; junction bases left unmatched: 13. CDR3 nucleotides: TGTGCCAGTAGTATATCCCGGGACAGTCTGTCTGTGCCCCAGCATTTT. Its protein is CASSISRDSLSVPQHF.

This clone was seen a single time. The chain links TRBV5-4 to TRBJ1-1; unclear D gene. V lost 0 bases and J lost 1, with 13 bases in between. Germline V lookup: CDR1 SGHNT, CDR2 YYREEE (reference sequence). This CDR3 is built from 16 residues. The CDR3 protein is CASSLGAGSRNTEAFF. The CDR3 DNA is TGTGCCAGCAGCTTGGGGGCCGGCTCAAGGAACACTGAAGCTTTCTTT.

This clone was observed a few times. The sample contains more than one DNA sequence encoding this CDR3. The V and J genes are TRBV5-6 and TRBJ2-7; D ambiguous. V was shortened by 1 base and J by 4 bases, with 6 bases between the two germline ends. Germline-derived CDR1 and CDR2 are SGHDT and YYEEEE. The CDR3 sequence is 12 residues long. The CDR3 DNA reads as TGTGCCAGCAGCTTGAATGGATACGAGCAGTACTTC. This encodes CASSLNGYEQYF.

The CDR3 loop is CATSTGLNYGYTF. As DNA, the CDR3 is TGTGCCACCTCGACAGGGTTGAACTATGGCTACACCTTC. This chain uses TRBV28 with TRBJ1-2, with 7 bases that match TRBD1. The CDR3 sequence is 13 residues long. Germline loops: CDR1 MDHEN, CDR2 SYDVKM. With 10 bases clipped from V and 2 bases from J, the junction kept 7 bases outside the gene matches.

The chain uses TRBV5-1 and TRBJ1-1; weak D call: TRBD1 (5 bases). V was shortened by 2 bases and J by 2 bases, with 7 bases between the two germline ends. The CDR3 is 13 residues long. CDR1 and CDR2 from the germline V gene are SGHRS and YFSETQ. CDR3 nucleotide sequence: TGCGCCAGCAGCTTTGGGGGTAACACTGAAGCTTTCTTT. This gives the protein CASSFGGNTEAFF.

The rearrangement joins TRBV6-5 to TRBJ2-1; 10 positions match TRBD2. Germline V gives CDR1 MNHEY, CDR2 SVGAGI. The CDR3 covers 13 residues. V was clipped by 7 bases and J by 5 bases; unmatched bases: 2. CDR3 DNA sequence: TGTGCCAGCATAGCGGGAGGCAACAATGAGCAGTTCTTC. It codes for CASIAGGNNEQFF.

This clone appeared a few times. The V and J genes are TRBV6-5 and TRBJ1-1; D uncertain. The CDR3 is 14 residues long. Germline CDR1 is MNHEY and CDR2 is SVGAGI. The V end lost 4 bases, the J end lost 0 bases, and 9 bases lay between the germline ends. The CDR3: CASSSSRLNTEAFF. The CDR3 bases are TGTGCCAGCAGTTCGTCCCGCCTGAACACTGAAGCTTTCTTT.

The chain links TRBV3-1 (or the pseudogene TRBV3-2) to TRBJ1-4, with 7 bases aligning to TRBD1. With V trimmed by 4 bases and J by 0 bases, 5 bases remained unmatched. CDR1 LGHDT and CDR2 YNNKEL come from the germline V gene (reference sequence). The CDR3 is 16 amino acids. The CDR3 sequence is CASSPGQPATNEKLFF. In nucleotides, the CDR3 is TGTGCCAGCAGCCCGGGACAGCCCGCAACTAATGAAAAACTGTTTTTT.

The chain employs TRBV7-2 and TRBJ2-6; D might be TRBD1 (6 bases). Germline V gene sequence: CDR1 SGHTA, CDR2 FQGNSA. Trimming removed 2 bases at V and 0 bases at J, with 8 bases between. The CDR3 covers 16 residues. CDR3 sequence (DNA): TGTGCCAGCAGCTTATACAGGGCCTCTGGGGCCAACGTCCTGACTTTC. This codes for CASSLYRASGANVLTF.

This chain connects TRBV6-2 or TRBV6-3 to TRBJ2-2; unclear D gene. Germline V gene data show CDR1 as MNHEY and CDR2 as SVGEGT. Deletions cut 4 bases from V and 2 bases from J, with 5 bases between. The CDR3 is 13 amino acids. CDR3 sequence: CASSSPNTGELFF. The CDR3 DNA reads as TGTGCCAGCAGTTCACCTAACACCGGGGAGCTGTTTTTT.

The chain recombines TRBV19 with TRBJ2-1; 13 nucleotides match TRBD2. The CDR3 consists of 19 residues. The trim removed 5 bases at V and 1 base at J, leaving 11 bases unmatched. The V gene's germline CDR1 is LNHDA and CDR2 SQIVND (reference sequence). The CDR3 here is CASSAPGTSGIGSYNEQFF. The CDR3 DNA sequence: TGTGCCAGTAGTGCCCCCGGGACTAGCGGGATAGGGTCCTACAATGAGCAGTTCTTC.

The chain joins TRBV5-1 to TRBJ2-4, with no clear D. The ends were cut back, 4 bases at V and 7 bases at J, with 15 bases in the middle. CDR3 length equals 14 residues. CDR1 SGHRS and CDR2 YFSETQ come from the germline V gene. The CDR3 sequence: CASSGTLTGNIQYF. Written as DNA, the CDR3 is TGCGCCAGCAGCGGCACCCTTACCGGCAACATTCAGTACTTC.